This TCR beta chain was recovered during a study of blood T cell repertoires in COVID-19 (dated by TCRdb to 2020 to 2021). Study-level background: Collaborator samples came from the United States, Italy and Spain and covered acute and convalescent phases of COVID-19. The prospective study material was composed of cDNA or gDNA derived from T cells, B-cell-depleted T cells, or PBMCs. Where HLA class I and class II types were available, the types were taken from metadata supplied by the sample provider, not from assay-based typing. Sample metadata almost always included a de-identified subject ID, COVID-19 status, age in years and sex. The samples were drawn from the first 160 participants of the ongoing ImmuneRACE study and from 950 to 1,500 subjects provided by 6 global collaborators. Subjects who had been exposed to COVID-19, were actively infected with it, or had recovered from it provided the deeply sampled blood TCRbeta repertoires that made up the dataset. The repertoires were released in a freely available public database meant as a resource for research on the immune response to SARS-CoV-2. The research as a whole found: Clinical and demographic metadata were provided uncurated, with the amount varying by source and participant.

CDR1 and CDR2 are read off the germline V gene as SNHLY and FYNNEI. From the cysteine up to the phenylalanine, the CDR3 has a length of 11 residues. Only the CDR3 DNA is retained, 33 bases long and in frame from the first base. The collaborating institutions used their own protocols to collect whole blood in K2EDTA tubes. For TCRbeta analysis, collaborators shipped samples as frozen whole blood, isolated PBMCs, or DNA extracted from either of those sample types. On this clone: Its recognized antigen is unknown. A junction boundary mismatches the germline segment, possibly from a read error.

TCRbeta CDR3 regions were amplified from genomic DNA by means of the immunoSEQ Assay, a bias-controlled multiplex PCR. Processing in the source paper ran as follows. The number of nucleated cells in each sample was estimated from the amplification of reference gene primers within the assay. Sequence reads were collapsed and filtered to measure the absolute abundance of every unique TCRbeta CDR3 rearrangement. Productive Simpson clonality was computed per sample as the square root of Simpson's diversity index over productive rearrangements. TCRdb re-hosts the immuneACCESS table, in-frame sequences only. Its copies lack some clones; in the studies checked, an unresolved V gene accounts for under half of them, and the cause for the rest is not known. Clonal size and the V and J genes are those of that table, whereas D and trimming came from the DNA. This sample gives over 45,000 clones in total; approximately 89% of them show up just once. The top ten constitute around 30% of the sample.

The sequencing sample was made of peripheral blood. The chain uses TRBV2 and TRBJ1-1; 8 bases in between match TRBD1. This TCR was sampled from a woman of 80 years or more with acute or convalescent COVID-19. The nucleotide sequence reads TGTGCCAGCAGTCCCCGGGACAGGCACGATTTT. Translated, this gives CASSPRDRHDF.